The 29 T cell receptor beta chains below were found in one sample sequenced in a study of T cells after yellow fever vaccination. Each CDR3 protein gets one entry after TCRdb re-called the 5' RACE reads with MiXCR. The sample holds hundreds of thousands of distinct CDR3 sequences; roughly 8.6% are singletons and the top ten take roughly a sixth. Material: PBMCs, obtained roughly seven weeks after the first yellow fever vaccination. The source of these receptors is a man between 18 and 29 years old who received the YFV17D yellow fever vaccine.

This clonotype showed up just a few times. The rearrangement joins TRBV7-9 to TRBJ2-3; 10 nucleotides agree with TRBD2. CDR1 is SEHNR, CDR2 FQNEAQ, per germline (reference sequence). V gave up 5 bases and J gave up 3 bases; unmatched junction bases: 8. This CDR3 spans 16 amino acids. In nucleotides, the CDR3 is TGTGCCAGCAGCAAACCCGGGACTAGCGAGACAGATACGCAGTATTTT. Translated: CASSKPGTSETDTQYF.

This clonotype was counted a few times. The chain has TRBV19 and TRBJ1-5, with TRBD1 identical over 7 bases. The CDR3 runs 15 residues. Germline V gene data show CDR1 as LNHDA and CDR2 as SQIVND (reference sequence). Germline trimming cut 5 bases from V and 2 bases from J; bases unmatched to any gene: 6. In DNA, the CDR3 is TGTGCCAGTAGTGCCCAAGGACAGGGCAATCAGCCCCAGCATTTT. This translates into CASSAQGQGNQPQHF.

This clonotype was observed a few times. The gene calls are TRBV5-1 and TRBJ2-6; 9 nucleotides match TRBD1. The V and J ends lost 4 bases and 0 bases, in that order; junction bases with no gene match: 8. CDR1 SGHRS and CDR2 YFSETQ come from the germline V gene. The CDR3 is 18 amino acids. The CDR3 reads CASSPRTGVFSGANVLTF. DNA for the CDR3: TGCGCCAGCAGCCCGAGGACAGGGGTTTTCTCTGGGGCCAACGTCCTGACTTTC. The whole variable domain, filled in from reference TRBV5-1 and TRBJ2-6, reads KAGVTQTPRYLIKTRGQQVTLSCSPISGHRSVSWYQQTPGQGLQFLFEYFSETQRNKGNFPGRFSGRQFSNSRSEMNVSTLELGDSALYLCASSPRTGVFSGANVLTFGAGSRLTVL.

V is TRBV20-1 and J is TRBJ2-3; 7 bases are a match to TRBD1. Germline CDR1 DFQATT, CDR2 SNEGSKA (reference sequence). There are 17 residues in the CDR3. With V trimmed by 6 bases and J by 5 bases, 20 bases remained unmatched. The CDR3: CSALGNRGYAGGDTQYF. CDR3 DNA: TGCAGTGCGTTAGGGAACAGGGGCTATGCTGGTGGAGATACGCAGTATTTT.

The chain couples TRBV20-1 to TRBJ1-1, with D possibly matching TRBD1 (5 bases). The CDR3 has 17 amino acids. Trimming removed 0 bases at V and 0 bases at J, with 17 bases between. From germline, CDR1 is DFQATT and CDR2 SNEGSKA (reference sequence). Here the CDR3 reads CSARDFRRQRLNTEAFF. The CDR3 DNA sequence: TGCAGTGCTAGAGATTTCAGGCGACAGAGACTGAACACTGAAGCTTTCTTT.

The V and J genes are TRBV12-3 or TRBV12-4 and TRBJ2-1; 7 bases line up with TRBD2. Germline trimming cut 5 bases from V and 9 bases from J; bases unmatched to any gene: 4. This CDR3 contains 12 residues. CDR3 DNA: TGTGCCAGCAGTGGTGGGGGGGTTGAGCAGTTCTTC. Translated, it gives CASSGGGVEQFF.

This clonotype occurred many times. This chain connects TRBV12-5 to TRBJ1-1; D possibly corresponds to TRBD1 (5 bases). CDR3 length equals 18 residues. Trimming took 5 bases from V and 1 from J, leaving 23 bases between them. The germline gives CDR1 LGHNT, CDR2 FRNRAP. The CDR3 region is CASGPQGGWGTGNTEAFF. In DNA, the CDR3 is TGTGCTAGTGGTCCCCAAGGTGGCTGGGGGACGGGGAACACTGAAGCTTTCTTT.

This clonotype was found a few times. The chain recombines TRBV6-5 with TRBJ2-3, with TRBD2 matching over 8 bases. Germline-derived CDR1 and CDR2 are MNHEY and SVGAGI. V lost 0 bases to trimming and J lost 8 bases; unmatched junction nucleotides: 7. The length of the CDR3 is 15 residues. The CDR3 DNA reads TGTGCCAGCAGTTACTCTGCCAGCGGGGGAACTACGCAGTATTTT. Its translation: CASSYSASGGTTQYF.

The rearrangement links TRBV7-2 to TRBJ2-5; D is possibly TRBD2 (7 bases). Trimming removed 5 bases from V and 4 bases from J, with 20 bases in between. CDR1 SGHTA and CDR2 FQGNSA come from the germline V gene. This CDR3 has 16 residues. CDR3 bases: TGTGCCAGCAGCACCTTTCGTCCAGGGGAGGGAGAGACCCAGTACTTC. It yields the protein CASSTFRPGEGETQYF. Full variable domain (missing parts from reference TRBV7-2 and TRBJ2-5): GAGVSQSPSNKVTEKGKDVELRCDPISGHTALYWYRQSLGQGLEFLIYFQGNSAPDKSGLPSDRFSAERTGGSVSTLTIQRTQQEDSAVYLCASSTFRPGEGETQYFGPGTRLLVL.

The gene calls are TRBV12-3 or TRBV12-4 and TRBJ2-3, with TRBD1 identical over 9 bases. The CDR3 is made up of 17 amino acids. J gave up 2 bases and V 5 bases, and 11 bases lay outside the gene matches. The CDR3 nucleotides read TGTGCCAGCAGTAGAACCCCGGGGACAGGGATCACAGATACGCAGTATTTT. This encodes CASSRTPGTGITDTQYF.

This clonotype was observed at least ten times. The chain has TRBV5-1 and TRBJ1-1; D is undetermined. This CDR3 region has 15 residues. V was trimmed by 4 bases and J by 0 bases, leaving 13 bases between them. Germline values: CDR1 SGHRS, CDR2 YFSETQ. The CDR3 DNA reads TGCGCCAGCAGCCCCTCCGTCCTAATGAACACTGAAGCTTTCTTT. It specifies CASSPSVLMNTEAFF.

This clonotype came up many times. This chain links TRBV6-5 with TRBJ1-1; the D gene is possibly TRBD1 (5 bases). The CDR3 totals 16 residues. The V and J ends lost 2 bases and 5 bases respectively, with 18 bases between them. Germline lookup yields CDR1 MNHEY and CDR2 SVGAGI. The CDR3 DNA follows: TGTGCCAGCAGTTACCGGGGGGGGGTAGGTGCTACTGAAGCTTTCTTT. This translates into CASSYRGGVGATEAFF.

In its sample, this clonotype was seen a few times. The chain has TRBV14 and TRBJ2-7; the match to TRBD1 covers 7 bases. CDR1 and CDR2 (germline): SGHDN, FVKESK. V was clipped by 5 bases and J by 4 bases; unmatched bases: 11. The CDR3 length is 15 residues. The CDR3 here is CASSYRQGRSYEQYF. In DNA form, the CDR3 reads TGTGCCAGCAGCTACAGACAGGGCAGGTCTTACGAGCAGTACTTC.

This clonotype appeared many times. The CDR3 here is CSARAPAGGTKNIQYF. Here the CDR3 DNA reads TGCAGTGCTAGAGCCCCAGCGGGGGGGACCAAAAACATTCAGTACTTC. This sequence joins TRBV20-1 and TRBJ2-4; 10 bases fit TRBD2. The germline V gene has CDR1 DFQATT and CDR2 SNEGSKA (reference sequence). The CDR3 covers 16 residues. The ends lost 1 base at V and 2 bases at J; junction bases unmatched: 5.

The chain combines TRBV4-3 with TRBJ2-1; a weak D match, TRBD1 (5 bases). The V gene's germline CDR1 is LGHNA and CDR2 YSLEER. Deletions cut 0 bases from V and 8 bases from J, with 8 bases between. The CDR3 extends over 13 amino acids. In DNA, the CDR3 is TGCGCCAGCAGCCAAGATGCAGGGTATGAGCAGTTCTTC. It translates to CASSQDAGYEQFF.

This chain links TRBV5-4 with TRBJ1-1; D gene uncertain. The germline CDR1 and CDR2 sequences are SGHNT and YYREEE (reference sequence). The ends were cut back, 3 bases at V and 6 bases at J, with 18 bases in the middle. This CDR3 comprises 15 residues. CDR3 bases: TGTGCCAGCAGCTCAAAGACCAGTGGTCATCCTGAAGCTTTCTTT. This encodes CASSSKTSGHPEAFF.

This clonotype was picked up a small number of times. The chain has TRBV18 and TRBJ1-2; 9 bases are shared with TRBD1. There are 15 residues in the CDR3. From germline, CDR1 is KGHSH and CDR2 LQKENI. J lost 7 bases, V lost 0 bases, and 6 bases had no gene match. CDR3 amino acids: CASSPPRDRATGYTF. For the CDR3, the DNA is TGTGCCAGCTCACCACCGCGGGACAGGGCAACTGGCTACACCTTC.

The chain carries TRBV7-6 and TRBJ2-5, with D uncertain. Trimming removed 6 bases at V and 5 bases at J, with 13 bases between. CDR1 is SGHVS, CDR2 FNYEAQ, per germline. This CDR3 has 13 amino acids. The CDR3 here is CASSHLGWETQYF. The CDR3 nucleotides are TGTGCCAGCAGTCACCTGGGGTGGGAGACCCAGTACTTC.

The sample holds many counts of this clonotype. V gene TRBV6-5 combines with J gene TRBJ1-4; no firm D call. The CDR3 extends over 15 amino acids. Germline lookup yields CDR1 MNHEY and CDR2 SVGAGI. The V end lost 4 bases, the J end lost 0 bases, and 9 bases lay between the germline ends. CDR3 sequence (DNA): TGTGCCAGCAGTTCGACGGCCCCAACTAATGAAAAACTGTTTTTT. It codes for CASSSTAPTNEKLFF.

This clonotype has at least ten counts. This sequence joins TRBV2 and TRBJ1-5, with TRBD1 identical over 8 bases. Per germline, CDR1 SNHLY and CDR2 FYNNEI. The V and J ends lost 8 bases and 2 bases, in that order; junction bases with no gene match: 8. This CDR3 comprises 15 residues. CDR3 nucleotide sequence: TGTGCCAGCCAGGAGGACAGGGTAGGCAATCAGCCCCAGCATTTT. It encodes CASQEDRVGNQPQHF.

This clonotype appeared a few times. This chain links TRBV9 with TRBJ1-6, with 7 positions matching TRBD1. CDR1 is SGDLS, CDR2 YYNGEE, per germline. The CDR3 runs 14 residues. Trimming removed 0 bases from V and 8 bases from J; junction bases left unmatched: 2. CDR3 in amino acids: CASSVDRGHSPLHF. In DNA form, the CDR3 reads TGTGCCAGCAGCGTAGACAGGGGCCATTCACCCCTCCACTTT.

This clonotype was seen a handful of times. V gene TRBV7-2 combines with J gene TRBJ1-5; 7 bases are shared with TRBD1. This CDR3 is 14 amino acids long. The V segment lost 4 bases and the J segment 4 bases; nucleotides outside the gene matches: 4. CDR1 and CDR2 from the germline V gene are SGHTA and FQGNSA. DNA for the CDR3: TGTGCCAGCAGCTGGGACAGCTATAATCAGCCCCAGCATTTT. Translation gives CASSWDSYNQPQHF.

CDR3 nucleotide sequence: TGTGCCAGCACTGGGGGGAACACAGATACGCAGTATTTT. It encodes CASTGGNTDTQYF. The chain links TRBV7-3 to TRBJ2-3, with D possibly TRBD2 on 6 matching bases. V lost 7 bases and J lost 2, with 10 bases in between. CDR1 is SGHTA and CDR2 is FQGTGA in the germline V gene. The CDR3 loop spans 13 amino acids.

The chain links TRBV12-3 or TRBV12-4 to TRBJ1-5; weak D call: TRBD1 (5 bases). This CDR3 has 16 amino acids. V lost 2 bases to trimming and J lost 3 bases, with 14 bases between them. The CDR3, as DNA: TGTGCCAGCAGTTTAATCCAGGGAAATCTCAATCAGCCCCAGCATTTT. Residues: CASSLIQGNLNQPQHF.

The V gene is TRBV6-2 or TRBV6-3, the J gene TRBJ2-1; 10 bases are a match to TRBD2. This CDR3 is 13 amino acids long. Trimming removed 7 bases from V and 4 bases from J; junction bases left unmatched: 1. The germline V gene encodes CDR1 MNHEY and CDR2 SVGEGT. The CDR3 protein is CASISGGYNEQFF. The CDR3 DNA sequence: TGTGCCAGCATTAGCGGGGGGTACAATGAGCAGTTCTTC.

The J gene is TRBJ1-2, the V gene TRBV5-6; D might be TRBD1 (6 bases). Trimming took 4 bases from V and 2 from J, leaving 12 bases between them. Germline V lookup: CDR1 SGHDT, CDR2 YYEEEE. The CDR3 loop spans 14 amino acids. This CDR3 reads CASSPTGFNYGYTF. CDR3 sequence (DNA): TGTGCCAGCAGCCCGACAGGTTTCAACTATGGCTACACCTTC.

V is TRBV20-1 and J is TRBJ2-5, with D tentatively TRBD1 (5 bases). Per germline, CDR1 DFQATT and CDR2 SNEGSKA (reference sequence). CDR3 size: 12 residues. V was cut by 2 bases and J by 3 bases, with 7 bases left in between. For the CDR3, the DNA is TGCAGTGCTAGATCGGACAAAGAGACCCAGTACTTC. Protein: CSARSDKETQYF.

The J gene is TRBJ1-1, the V gene TRBV5-1, with 7 bases matching TRBD1. There are 15 residues in the CDR3. The germline V gene encodes CDR1 SGHRS and CDR2 YFSETQ. J lost 3 bases, V lost 3 bases, and 8 bases had no gene match. CDR3: CASSSTGVEDTEAFF. CDR3 coding DNA: TGCGCCAGCAGCTCCACAGGGGTTGAGGACACTGAAGCTTTCTTT.

This clonotype was recorded a few times. V gene TRBV20-1 combines with J gene TRBJ1-2; 7 nucleotides agree with TRBD1. V was clipped by 6 bases and J by 1 base; unmatched bases: 8. Germline CDR1 and CDR2: DFQATT and SNEGSKA (reference sequence). The CDR3 is 14 amino acids. The chain's CDR3 is CSAVGTDFNYGYTF. The DNA for the CDR3 is TGCAGTGCCGTGGGGACAGATTTTAACTATGGCTACACCTTC.